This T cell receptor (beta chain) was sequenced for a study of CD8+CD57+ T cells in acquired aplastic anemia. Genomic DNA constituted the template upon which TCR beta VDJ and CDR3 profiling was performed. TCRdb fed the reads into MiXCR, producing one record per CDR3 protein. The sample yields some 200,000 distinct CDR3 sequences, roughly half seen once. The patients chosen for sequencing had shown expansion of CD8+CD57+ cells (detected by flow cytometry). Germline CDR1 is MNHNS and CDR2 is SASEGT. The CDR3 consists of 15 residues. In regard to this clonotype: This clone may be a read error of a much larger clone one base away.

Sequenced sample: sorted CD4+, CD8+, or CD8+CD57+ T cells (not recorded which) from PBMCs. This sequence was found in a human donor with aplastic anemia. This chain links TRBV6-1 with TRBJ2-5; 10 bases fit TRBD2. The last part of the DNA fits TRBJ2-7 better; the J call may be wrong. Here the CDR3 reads CASSVLAGARYEQYF. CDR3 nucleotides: TGTGCCAGCAGTGTTCTAGCGGGGGCTCGCTACGAGCAGTACTTC.